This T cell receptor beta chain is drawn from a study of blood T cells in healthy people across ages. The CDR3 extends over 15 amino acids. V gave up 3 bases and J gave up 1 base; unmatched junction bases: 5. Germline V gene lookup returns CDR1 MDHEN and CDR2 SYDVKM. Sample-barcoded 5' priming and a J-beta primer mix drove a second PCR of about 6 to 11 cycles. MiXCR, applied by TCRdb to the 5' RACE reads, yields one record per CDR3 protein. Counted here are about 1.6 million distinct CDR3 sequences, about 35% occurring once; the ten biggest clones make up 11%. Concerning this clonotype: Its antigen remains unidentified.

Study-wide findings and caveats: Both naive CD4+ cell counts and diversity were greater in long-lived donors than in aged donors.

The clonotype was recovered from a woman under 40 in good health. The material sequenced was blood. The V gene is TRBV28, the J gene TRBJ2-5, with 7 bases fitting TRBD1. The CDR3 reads CASSFYRGTQETQYF. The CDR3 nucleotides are TGTGCCAGCAGTTTTTACAGGGGCACCCAAGAGACCCAGTACTTC.